Presented here are 16 T cell receptor beta chains from one specimen sequenced in a study of blood T cell repertoires in COVID-19. Produced via immunoSEQ multiplex PCR; TCRdb's table is partial and in-frame only. The sample lists tens of thousands of clones; about 85% were seen once. The sequenced material came from peripheral blood. These receptors all stem from a man between 65 and 79 years old with acute or convalescent COVID-19.

The chain couples TRBV5-8 to TRBJ2-5, with 7 bases identical to TRBD1. This CDR3 has 15 amino acids. Germline lookup yields CDR1 SGHTS and CDR2 YDEGEE. Germline trimming cut 0 bases from V and 5 bases from J; bases unmatched to any gene: 7. CDR3 nucleotides: TGTGCCAGCAGCTTGGGTACGGACAGGCGGGAGACCCAGTACTTC. This gives the protein CASSLGTDRRETQYF. The whole variable domain, filled in from reference TRBV5-8 and TRBJ2-5, reads EAGVTQSPTHLIKTRGQQATLRCSPISGHTSVYWYQQALGLGLQFLLWYDEGEERNRGNFPPRFSGRQFPNYSSELNVNALELEDSALYLCASSLGTDRRETQYFGPGTRLLVL.

V usage is TRBV18 and J usage is TRBJ2-1; tentative D call: TRBD2 (10 bases). Germline lookup yields CDR1 KGHSH and CDR2 LQKENI. There are 20 residues in the CDR3. V lost 3 bases, J lost 2 bases, and 26 bases lay in between. The CDR3 bases are TGTGCCAGCTCACCGGACAGGGGATTAGCAGCGGGGGGGGCCTACAATGAGCAGTTCTTC. Its translation: CASSPDRGLAAGGAYNEQFF.

The chain has TRBV5-1 and TRBJ1-1; 8 positions match TRBD1. Germline V lookup: CDR1 SGHRS, CDR2 YFSETQ. Trimming removed 2 bases from V and 1 base from J; junction bases left unmatched: 4. The CDR3 sequence is 15 residues long. CDR3 DNA: TGCGCCAGCAGCTTCCGGACAGGGACGAACACTGAAGCTTTCTTT. Amino acids: CASSFRTGTNTEAFF.

The table lists this clone with a few counts. The chain couples TRBV7-8 to TRBJ1-5; TRBD1 might be the D (5 bases). The CDR3 is 15 residues long. CDR1 SGHVS and CDR2 FQNEAQ come from the germline V gene. V was clipped by 2 bases and J by 1 base, with 9 bases between them. CDR3 amino acids: CASSLWGASNQPQHF. CDR3 bases: TGTGCCAGCAGCTTATGGGGCGCGAGCAATCAGCCCCAGCATTTT.

V usage is TRBV9 and J usage is TRBJ2-2; D unclear. The CDR3 is made up of 13 amino acids. The germline CDR1 and CDR2 sequences are SGDLS and YYNGEE. Trimming removed 3 bases at V and 1 base at J, with 4 bases between. The chain's CDR3 is CASSDKNTGELFF. The CDR3 DNA reads TGTGCCAGCAGCGATAAGAACACCGGGGAGCTGTTTTTT.

The chain is built from TRBV19 and TRBJ1-5; 8 bases are a match to TRBD1. V was pared by 0 bases and J by 5 bases, with 3 bases of the junction left unmatched. Germline V lookup: CDR1 LNHDA, CDR2 SQIVND (reference sequence). This CDR3 has 15 residues. This CDR3 reads CASSIENRGYQPQHF. The CDR3 DNA reads TGTGCCAGTAGTATAGAGAACAGGGGGTATCAGCCCCAGCATTTT.

This chain joins TRBV29-1 and TRBJ2-1, with 7 bases matching TRBD2. Germline V gives CDR1 SQVTM, CDR2 ANQGSEA. This CDR3 is 12 amino acids long. V lost 4 bases to trimming and J lost 7 bases; unmatched junction nucleotides: 4. As DNA, the CDR3 is TGCAGCGTTGTGGGGGGGGGTAATGAGCAGTTCTTC. It yields the protein CSVVGGGNEQFF.

In DNA, the CDR3 is TGCGCCAGCAGCTTGACGTGGGGAGGGACAGATACGCAGTATTTT. Its translation is CASSLTWGGTDTQYF. V is TRBV5-1 and J is TRBJ2-3; 7 nucleotides line up with TRBD2. J was trimmed by 3 bases and V by 1 base; bases with no gene match: 5. The CDR3 covers 15 residues. CDR1 is SGHRS, CDR2 YFSETQ, per germline.

The chain links TRBV14 to TRBJ2-7; TRBD1 might be the D (6 bases). This CDR3 has 15 amino acids. Germline loops: CDR1 SGHDN, CDR2 FVKESK. Deletions cut 1 base from V and 6 bases from J, with 16 bases between. The CDR3 bases are TGTGCCAGCAGCCAAGTTCAGGGGAATTTCGCCGAGCAGTACTTC. The encoded protein is CASSQVQGNFAEQYF.

The chain recombines TRBV4-2 with TRBJ1-6; 8 nucleotides line up with TRBD1. The CDR3 sequence is 15 residues long. Germline-derived CDR1 and CDR2 are LGHNA and YNFKEQ. V trimming: 3 bases; J trimming: 5 bases; junction bases outside the gene matches: 3. The CDR3 is CASSQTGQDNSPLHF. Written as DNA, the CDR3 is TGTGCCAGCAGCCAGACGGGACAGGATAATTCACCCCTCCACTTT.

This clone was seen just once. The chain joins TRBV2 to TRBJ1-5; TRBD1 might be the D (6 bases). CDR1 and CDR2 (germline): SNHLY, FYNNEI. CDR3 length: 18 residues. Trimming took off 3 bases at V and 5 bases at J, with 23 bases between the two ends. The DNA for the CDR3 is TGTGCCAGCAGTGATGGGGGCGCGGTGGGGCCCGGGGATCAGCCCCAGCATTTT. Protein: CASSDGGAVGPGDQPQHF.

J is TRBJ2-7 and V is TRBV28; TRBD1 is a possible D gene (5 bases). Looked up from germline, CDR1 is MDHEN and CDR2 is SYDVKM. Between the trimmed V and J ends, which lost 6 bases and 3 bases, there was a span of 15 bases. The CDR3 spans 14 residues. In nucleotides, the CDR3 is TGTGCCAGCAGGCAGCTCCGACAGAGCTACGAGCAGTACTTC. Protein sequence: CASRQLRQSYEQYF.

V gene TRBV11-2 combines with J gene TRBJ1-4; tentatively, D is TRBD1 (5 bases). Germline V CDR1 and CDR2: SGHAT, FQNNGV. The CDR3 has 15 residues. V lost 7 bases to trimming and J lost 7 bases, with 19 bases between them. CDR3 protein: CASTQRRQGGEKLFF. For the CDR3, the DNA is TGTGCCAGCACCCAAAGAAGGCAGGGCGGTGAAAAACTGTTTTTT.

The chain links TRBV5-1 to TRBJ2-1, with TRBD2 as a possible D gene (5 bases). In germline, CDR1 is SGHRS, CDR2 YFSETQ. The CDR3 totals 13 residues. V lost 1 base and J lost 9, with 11 bases in between. The CDR3 sequence is CASSLQRASEQFF. Here the CDR3 DNA reads TGCGCCAGCAGCTTGCAGAGGGCTAGTGAGCAGTTCTTC.

In DNA form, the CDR3 reads TGTGCCAGCAGCTTAGATCGTCTGTCTAACTATGGCTACACCTTC. Its protein is CASSLDRLSNYGYTF. The rearrangement joins TRBV11-2 to TRBJ1-2; no reliable D call. This CDR3 has 15 amino acids. Deletions cut 0 bases from V and 0 bases from J, with 8 bases between. Per the germline V gene, CDR1 is SGHAT and CDR2 is FQNNGV.

The chain links TRBV9 to TRBJ2-2, with D possibly TRBD2 on 5 matching bases. CDR1 is SGDLS, CDR2 YYNGEE, per germline. There are 13 residues in the CDR3. Trimming shortened V by 2 bases and J by 7 bases, and 9 bases separated the two germline ends. This CDR3 is CASSVPGNGELFF. The CDR3 DNA follows: TGTGCCAGCAGCGTTCCGGGGAACGGGGAGCTGTTTTTT.